This note documents a single T cell receptor beta chain sequence. Germline assignment: CDR1 MNHEY and CDR2 SVGAGI. This CDR3 region has 12 residues. The V gene lost 10 bases and the J gene lost 4 bases, with 13 bases spanning the gap. This sample stems from a study of blood T cell repertoires in COVID-19. Study summary: Sample material is recorded as cDNA or gDNA derived from T cells, B-cell-depleted T cells, or PBMCs.

As handled by the study authors: Quantification of nucleated cells was approximated via reference gene primer amplification. Assay used: immunoSEQ multiplex PCR; TCRdb lists only in-frame clones, some missing. V, J and clone size are taken as reported in that table, and D and trimming were inferred from the DNA itself. The repertoire holds approximately 170,000 clones, 84% seen once, with 14% in the top ten. This clonotype was sampled from a woman aged 70-85 years with COVID-19, enrolled during active disease. Sequencing was carried out using peripheral blood. The rearrangement links TRBV6-5 to TRBJ1-2; possibly TRBD1 for D (6 bases). The CDR3, as DNA: TGTGCCACCTCGGGAGGGGGCTATGGCTACACCTTC. The encoded protein is CATSGGGYGYTF.